Detailed here is one TCR beta chain. Antigen specificity is unknown. Trimming removed 5 bases at V and 0 bases at J, with 8 bases between. Germline V gene lookup returns CDR1 ENHRY and CDR2 SYGVKD. The CDR3 loop spans 14 amino acids. The entry originates in a study of blood T cells in healthy people across ages. A J-beta primer mix and a sample-barcoded 5' primer were used in a second PCR of roughly 6 to 11 cycles. A template-switch adaptor with 12 random nucleotides tagged each cDNA molecule. TCRdb re-analysed the 5' RACE reads in MiXCR, keeping a single row per CDR3 protein. The sample lists about 1.4 million distinct CDR3 sequences; 45% to 70% were seen once. Donation came from healthy Caucasian individuals in Russia who were aged 6 to 90. Overall study results and limits: The study regarded diversity estimates from one million T cells as underestimates.

The chain links TRBV10-3 to TRBJ1-5; the D gene is possibly TRBD1 (5 bases). The source is a man in his late teens or twenties in good health. Sequences were obtained from blood. The CDR3: CAISPGSSNQPQHF. Written as DNA, the CDR3 is TGTGCCATCAGTCCAGGGTCTAGCAATCAGCCCCAGCATTTT.